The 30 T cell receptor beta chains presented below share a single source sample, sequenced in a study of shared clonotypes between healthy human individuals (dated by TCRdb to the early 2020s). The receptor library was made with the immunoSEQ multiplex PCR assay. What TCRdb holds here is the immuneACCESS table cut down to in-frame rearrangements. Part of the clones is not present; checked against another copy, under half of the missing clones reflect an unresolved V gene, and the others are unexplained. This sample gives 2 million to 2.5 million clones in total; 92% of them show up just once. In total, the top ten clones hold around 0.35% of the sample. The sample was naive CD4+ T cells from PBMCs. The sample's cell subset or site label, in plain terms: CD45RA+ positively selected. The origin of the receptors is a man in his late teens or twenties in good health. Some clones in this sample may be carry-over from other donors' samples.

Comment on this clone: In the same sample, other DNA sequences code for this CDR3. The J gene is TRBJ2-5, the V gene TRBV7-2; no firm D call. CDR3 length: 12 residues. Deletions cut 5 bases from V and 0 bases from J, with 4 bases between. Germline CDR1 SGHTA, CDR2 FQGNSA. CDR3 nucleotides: TGTGCCAGCAGCCCTTACCAAGAGACCCAGTACTTC. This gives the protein CASSPYQETQYF.

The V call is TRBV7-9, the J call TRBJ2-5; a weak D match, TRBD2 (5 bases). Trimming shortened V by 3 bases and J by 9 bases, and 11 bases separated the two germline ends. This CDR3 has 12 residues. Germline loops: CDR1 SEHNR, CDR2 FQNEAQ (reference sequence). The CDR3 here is CASSLAGRAQYF. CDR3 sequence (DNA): TGTGCCAGCAGCTTGGCCGGGCGGGCCCAGTACTTC.

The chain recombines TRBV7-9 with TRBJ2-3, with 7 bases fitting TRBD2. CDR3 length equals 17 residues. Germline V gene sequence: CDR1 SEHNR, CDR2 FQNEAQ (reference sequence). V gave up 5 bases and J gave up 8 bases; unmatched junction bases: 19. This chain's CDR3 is CASSQPLSSGEAGTQYF. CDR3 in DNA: TGTGCCAGCAGCCAGCCCTTATCCAGCGGGGAGGCAGGTACGCAGTATTTT.

The CDR3 DNA sequence: TGTGCCAGCAGCCCACGACTCATAGCGGGCCAGAACAATGAGCAGTTCTTC. Translation gives CASSPRLIAGQNNEQFF. The chain employs TRBV7-6 and TRBJ2-1; TRBD2 aligns across 7 bases. This CDR3 has 17 amino acids. Germline V CDR1 and CDR2: SGHVS, FNYEAQ. V shed 5 bases, J shed 5 bases, and the junction held 15 bases outside the gene matches.

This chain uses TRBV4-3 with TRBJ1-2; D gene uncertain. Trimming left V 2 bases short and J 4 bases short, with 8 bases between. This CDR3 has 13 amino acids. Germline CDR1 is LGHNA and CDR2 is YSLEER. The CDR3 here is CASSQTSRYGYTF. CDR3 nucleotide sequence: TGCGCCAGCAGCCAAACAAGCCGCTATGGCTACACCTTC.

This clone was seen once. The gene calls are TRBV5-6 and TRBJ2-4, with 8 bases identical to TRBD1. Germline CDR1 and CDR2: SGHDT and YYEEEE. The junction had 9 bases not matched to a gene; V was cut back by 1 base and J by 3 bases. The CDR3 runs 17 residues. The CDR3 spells CASSLLGQERVKNIQYF. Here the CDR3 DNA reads TGTGCCAGCAGCTTGTTGGGACAGGAGAGGGTCAAAAACATTCAGTACTTC.

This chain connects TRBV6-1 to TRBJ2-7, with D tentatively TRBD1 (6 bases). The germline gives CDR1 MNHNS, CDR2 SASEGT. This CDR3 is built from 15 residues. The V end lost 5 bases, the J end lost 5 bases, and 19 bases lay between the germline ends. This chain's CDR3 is CASSSLRAGANEQYF. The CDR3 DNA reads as TGTGCCAGCAGTAGCCTTCGGGCAGGGGCCAACGAGCAGTACTTC.

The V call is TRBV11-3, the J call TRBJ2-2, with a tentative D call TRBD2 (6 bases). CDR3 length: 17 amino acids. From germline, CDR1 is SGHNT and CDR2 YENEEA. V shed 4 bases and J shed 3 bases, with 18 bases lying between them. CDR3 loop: CASSSDYGGGHTGELFF. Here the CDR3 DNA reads TGTGCCAGCAGCTCAGACTACGGTGGAGGGCACACCGGGGAGCTGTTTTTT.

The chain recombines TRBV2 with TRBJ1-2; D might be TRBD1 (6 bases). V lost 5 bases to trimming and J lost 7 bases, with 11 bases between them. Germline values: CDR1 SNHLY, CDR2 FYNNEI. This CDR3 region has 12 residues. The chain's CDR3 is CASSFTGAGYTF. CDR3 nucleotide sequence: TGTGCCAGCAGTTTTACGGGGGCTGGCTACACCTTC.

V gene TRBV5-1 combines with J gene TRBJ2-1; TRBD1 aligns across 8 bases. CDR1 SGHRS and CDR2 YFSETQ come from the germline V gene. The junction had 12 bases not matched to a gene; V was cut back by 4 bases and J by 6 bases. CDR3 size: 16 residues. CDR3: CASSPGTGRLSNEQFF. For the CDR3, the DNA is TGCGCCAGCAGCCCAGGGACAGGCAGATTGTCCAATGAGCAGTTCTTC.

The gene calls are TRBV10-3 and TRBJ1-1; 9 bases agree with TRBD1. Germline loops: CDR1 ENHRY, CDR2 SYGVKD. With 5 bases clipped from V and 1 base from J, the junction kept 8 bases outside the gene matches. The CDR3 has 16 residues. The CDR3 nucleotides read TGTGCCATCAGTACCGGGACAGGGAGGGCGAACACTGAAGCTTTCTTT. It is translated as CAISTGTGRANTEAFF.

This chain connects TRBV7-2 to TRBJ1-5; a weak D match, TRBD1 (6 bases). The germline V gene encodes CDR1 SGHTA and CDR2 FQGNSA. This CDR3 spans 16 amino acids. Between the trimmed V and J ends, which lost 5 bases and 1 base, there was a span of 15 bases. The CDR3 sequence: CASSRDWGQSNQPQHF. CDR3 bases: TGTGCCAGCAGCAGAGACTGGGGGCAGAGCAATCAGCCCCAGCATTTT.

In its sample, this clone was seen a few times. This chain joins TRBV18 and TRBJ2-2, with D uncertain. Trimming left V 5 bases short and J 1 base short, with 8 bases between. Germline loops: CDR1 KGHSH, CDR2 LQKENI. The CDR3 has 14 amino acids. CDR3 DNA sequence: TGTGCCAGCTCAATCGACTTGAACACCGGGGAGCTGTTTTTT. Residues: CASSIDLNTGELFF. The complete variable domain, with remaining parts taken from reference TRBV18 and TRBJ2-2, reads NAGVMQNPRHLVRRRGQEARLRCSPMKGHSHVYWYRQLPEEGLKFMVYLQKENIIDESGMPKERFSAEFPKEGPSILRIQQVVRGDSAAYFCASSIDLNTGELFFGEGSRLTVL.

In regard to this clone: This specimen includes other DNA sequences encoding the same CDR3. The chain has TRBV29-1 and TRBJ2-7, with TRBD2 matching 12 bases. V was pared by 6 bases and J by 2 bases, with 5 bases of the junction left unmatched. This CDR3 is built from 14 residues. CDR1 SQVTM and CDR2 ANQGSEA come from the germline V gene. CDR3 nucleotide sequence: TGCAGCGTGGAACCTAGCGGGAGGGCCTACGAGCAGTACTTC. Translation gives CSVEPSGRAYEQYF.

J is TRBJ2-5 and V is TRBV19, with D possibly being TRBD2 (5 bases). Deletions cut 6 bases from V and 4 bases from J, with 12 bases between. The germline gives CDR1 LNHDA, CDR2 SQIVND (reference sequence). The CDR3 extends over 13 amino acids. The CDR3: CASSQRRGETQYF. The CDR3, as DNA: TGTGCCAGTAGCCAGCGGAGAGGAGAGACCCAGTACTTC.

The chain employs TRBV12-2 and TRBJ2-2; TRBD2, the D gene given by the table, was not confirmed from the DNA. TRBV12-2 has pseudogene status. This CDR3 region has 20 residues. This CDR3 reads CASRFHRAPDRVKNTGELFF. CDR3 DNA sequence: TGTGCAAGTCGCTTTCATAGAGCCCCTGACCGGGTCAAAAACACCGGGGAGCTGTTTTTT.

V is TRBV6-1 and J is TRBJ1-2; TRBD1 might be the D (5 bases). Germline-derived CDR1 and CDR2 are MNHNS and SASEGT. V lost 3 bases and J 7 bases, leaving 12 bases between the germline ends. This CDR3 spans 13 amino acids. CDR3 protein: CASSEDIISGYTF. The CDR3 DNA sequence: TGTGCCAGCAGTGAGGACATCATATCTGGCTACACCTTC.

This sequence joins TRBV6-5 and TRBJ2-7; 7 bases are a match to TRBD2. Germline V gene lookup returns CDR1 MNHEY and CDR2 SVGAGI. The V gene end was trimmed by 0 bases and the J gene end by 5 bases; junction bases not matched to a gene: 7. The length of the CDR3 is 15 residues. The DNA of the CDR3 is TGTGCCAGCAGTTACTCGCGGGCGGGAGCTCACGAGCAGTACTTC. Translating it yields CASSYSRAGAHEQYF.

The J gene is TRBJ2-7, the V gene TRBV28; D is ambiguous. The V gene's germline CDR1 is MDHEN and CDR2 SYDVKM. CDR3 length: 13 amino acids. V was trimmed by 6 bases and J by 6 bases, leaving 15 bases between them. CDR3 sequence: CASRVSQVSEQYF. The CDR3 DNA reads TGTGCCAGCAGAGTATCGCAGGTATCCGAGCAGTACTTC. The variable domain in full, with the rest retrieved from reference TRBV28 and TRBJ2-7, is DVKVTQSSRYLVKRTGEKVFLECVQDMDHENMFWYRQDPGLGLRLIYFSYDVKMKEKGDIPEGYSVSREKKERFSLILESASTNQTSMYLCASRVSQVSEQYFGPGTRLTVT.

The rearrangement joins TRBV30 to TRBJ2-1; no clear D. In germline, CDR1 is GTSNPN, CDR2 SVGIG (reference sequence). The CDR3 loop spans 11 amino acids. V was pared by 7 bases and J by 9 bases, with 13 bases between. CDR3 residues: CAFSRYGEQFF. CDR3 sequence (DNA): TGTGCCTTCTCCCGCTATGGTGAGCAGTTCTTC.

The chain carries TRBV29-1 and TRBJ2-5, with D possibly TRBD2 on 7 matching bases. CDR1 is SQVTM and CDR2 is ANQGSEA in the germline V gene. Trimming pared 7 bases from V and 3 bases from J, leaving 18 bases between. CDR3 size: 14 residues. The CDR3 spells CSARGASSKETQYF. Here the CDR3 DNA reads TGCAGCGCTCGGGGGGCTAGCTCTAAAGAGACCCAGTACTTC.

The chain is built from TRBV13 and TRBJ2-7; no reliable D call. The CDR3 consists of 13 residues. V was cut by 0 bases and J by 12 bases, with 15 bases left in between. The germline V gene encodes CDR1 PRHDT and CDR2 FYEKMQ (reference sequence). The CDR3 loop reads CASSLGRTQKRYF. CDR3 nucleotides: TGTGCCAGCAGCTTAGGTCGGACCCAAAAGCGGTACTTC.

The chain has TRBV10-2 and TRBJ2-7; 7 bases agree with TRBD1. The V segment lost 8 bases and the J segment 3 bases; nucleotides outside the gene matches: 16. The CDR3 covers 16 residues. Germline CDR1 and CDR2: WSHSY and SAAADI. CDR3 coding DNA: TGCGCCAGCTCGACAGGGATTTATTGGGAAGACTACGAGCAGTACTTC. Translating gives CASSTGIYWEDYEQYF.

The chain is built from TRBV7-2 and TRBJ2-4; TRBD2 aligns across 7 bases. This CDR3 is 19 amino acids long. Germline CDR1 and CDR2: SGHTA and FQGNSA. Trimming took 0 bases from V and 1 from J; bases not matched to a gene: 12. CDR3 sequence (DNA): TGTGCCAGCAGCTTAGCTTCGAGCGGGGTGTCGTCGGCCAAAAACATTCAGTACTTC. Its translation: CASSLASSGVSSAKNIQYF.

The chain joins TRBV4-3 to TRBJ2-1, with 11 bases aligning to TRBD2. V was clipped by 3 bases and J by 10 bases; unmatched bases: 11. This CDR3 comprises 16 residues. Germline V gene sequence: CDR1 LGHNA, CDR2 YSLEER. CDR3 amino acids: CASSQHRGRLAGEQFF. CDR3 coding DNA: TGCGCCAGCAGCCAGCACAGGGGCCGACTAGCGGGGGAGCAGTTCTTC.

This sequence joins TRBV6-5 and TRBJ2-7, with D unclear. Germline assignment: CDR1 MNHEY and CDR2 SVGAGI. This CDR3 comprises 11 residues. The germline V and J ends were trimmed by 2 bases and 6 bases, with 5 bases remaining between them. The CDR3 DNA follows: TGTGCCAGCAGTTACAGGTCCGAGCAGTACTTC. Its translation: CASSYRSEQYF.

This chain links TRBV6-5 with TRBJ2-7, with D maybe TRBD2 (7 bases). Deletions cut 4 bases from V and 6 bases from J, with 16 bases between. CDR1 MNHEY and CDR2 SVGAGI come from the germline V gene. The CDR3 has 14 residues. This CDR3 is CASSLGGGGPEQYF. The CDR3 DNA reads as TGTGCCAGCAGTTTGGGGGGAGGGGGTCCCGAGCAGTACTTC.

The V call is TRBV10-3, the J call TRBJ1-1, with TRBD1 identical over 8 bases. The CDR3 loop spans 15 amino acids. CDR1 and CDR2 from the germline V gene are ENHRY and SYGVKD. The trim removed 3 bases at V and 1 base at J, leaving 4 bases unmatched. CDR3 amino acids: CAISEPGQANTEAFF. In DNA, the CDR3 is TGTGCCATCAGTGAACCGGGACAGGCGAACACTGAAGCTTTCTTT.

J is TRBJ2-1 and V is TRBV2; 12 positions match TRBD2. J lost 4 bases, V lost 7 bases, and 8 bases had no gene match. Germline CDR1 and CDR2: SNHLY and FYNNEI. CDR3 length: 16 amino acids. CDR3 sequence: CASTPEGLAGYNEQFF. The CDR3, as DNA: TGTGCCAGCACCCCAGAAGGACTAGCGGGATACAATGAGCAGTTCTTC. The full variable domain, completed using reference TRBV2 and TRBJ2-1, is EPEVTQTPSHQVTQMGQEVILRCVPISNHLYFYWYRQILGQKVEFLVSFYNNEISEKSEIFDDQFSVERPDGSNFTLKIRSTKLEDSAMYFCASTPEGLAGYNEQFFGPGTRLTVL.

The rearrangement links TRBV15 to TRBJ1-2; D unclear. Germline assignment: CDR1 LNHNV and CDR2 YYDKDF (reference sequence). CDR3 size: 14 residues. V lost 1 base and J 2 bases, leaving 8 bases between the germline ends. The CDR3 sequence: CATSRATANYGYTF. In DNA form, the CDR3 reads TGTGCCACCAGCAGAGCTACAGCAAACTATGGCTACACCTTC.